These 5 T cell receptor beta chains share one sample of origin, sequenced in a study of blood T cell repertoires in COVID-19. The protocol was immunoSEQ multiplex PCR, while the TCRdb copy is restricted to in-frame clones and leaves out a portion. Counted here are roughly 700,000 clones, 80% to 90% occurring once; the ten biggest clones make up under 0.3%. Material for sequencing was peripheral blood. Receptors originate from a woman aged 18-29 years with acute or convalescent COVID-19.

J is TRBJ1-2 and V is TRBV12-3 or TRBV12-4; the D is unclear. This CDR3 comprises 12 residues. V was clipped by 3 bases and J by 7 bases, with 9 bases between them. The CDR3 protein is CASSLREAGYTF. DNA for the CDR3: TGTGCCAGCAGTTTGCGGGAGGCTGGCTACACCTTC.

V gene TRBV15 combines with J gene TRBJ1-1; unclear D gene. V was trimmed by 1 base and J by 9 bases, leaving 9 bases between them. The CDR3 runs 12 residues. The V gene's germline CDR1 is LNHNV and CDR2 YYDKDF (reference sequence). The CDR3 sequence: CATSRALQKAFF. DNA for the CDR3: TGTGCCACCAGCAGAGCCTTACAAAAAGCTTTCTTT.

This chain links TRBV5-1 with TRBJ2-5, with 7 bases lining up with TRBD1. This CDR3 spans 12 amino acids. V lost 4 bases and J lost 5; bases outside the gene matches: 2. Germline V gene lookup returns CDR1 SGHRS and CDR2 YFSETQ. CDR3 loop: CASSEGAETQYF. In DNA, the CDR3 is TGCGCCAGCAGCGAGGGGGCTGAGACCCAGTACTTC.

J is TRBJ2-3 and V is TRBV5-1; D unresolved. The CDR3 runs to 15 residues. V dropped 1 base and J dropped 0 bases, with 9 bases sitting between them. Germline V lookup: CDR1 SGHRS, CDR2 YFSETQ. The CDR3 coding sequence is TGCGCCAGCAGCTTGAGCCCACCCAGCACAGATACGCAGTATTTT. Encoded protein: CASSLSPPSTDTQYF.

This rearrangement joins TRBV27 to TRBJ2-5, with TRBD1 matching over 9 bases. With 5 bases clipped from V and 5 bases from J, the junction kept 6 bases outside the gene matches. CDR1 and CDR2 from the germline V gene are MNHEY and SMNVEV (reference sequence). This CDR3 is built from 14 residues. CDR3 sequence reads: CASSPLDRGETQYF. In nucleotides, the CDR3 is TGTGCCAGCAGTCCCCTGGACAGGGGTGAGACCCAGTACTTC.